These 24 T cell receptor beta chains were sequenced from one sample in a study of T cell responses to AZD1222 COVID-19 vaccine. Produced via immunoSEQ multiplex PCR; TCRdb's table is partial and in-frame only. The data show roughly 190,000 clones, with around 90% seen just once and roughly 0.98% held by the top ten. Source: peripheral blood, taken on day 0 of AZD1222 vaccination. The source is an adult in good health.

V gene TRBV6-5 combines with J gene TRBJ2-1; D remains unclear. The CDR3 is made up of 13 amino acids. V gave up 4 bases and J gave up 4 bases, with 8 bases separating them. Germline V lookup: CDR1 MNHEY, CDR2 SVGAGI. CDR3 in DNA: TGTGCCAGCAGTTTAAATTCTTACAATGAGCAGTTCTTC. This translates into CASSLNSYNEQFF.

The V gene is TRBV3-1 (or the pseudogene TRBV3-2), the J gene TRBJ1-1; 9 nucleotides match TRBD1. The V gene's germline CDR1 is LGHDT and CDR2 YNNKEL (reference sequence). V was clipped by 5 bases and J by 9 bases; unmatched bases: 10. CDR3 length equals 14 residues. CDR3 coding DNA: TGTGCCAGCAGCGCCGAAAGGGGACAGGGTCAAGCTTTCTTT. This translates into CASSAERGQGQAFF.

CDR3: CATSRDKEWGTGRSSYEQYF. The CDR3 DNA is TGTGCCACCAGCAGAGACAAAGAATGGGGGACAGGGAGAAGCTCCTACGAGCAGTACTTC. V and J are TRBV15 and TRBJ2-7, with TRBD1 matching over 9 bases. CDR1 is LNHNV, CDR2 YYDKDF, per germline (reference sequence). The V segment lost 0 bases and the J segment 0 bases; nucleotides outside the gene matches: 15. The CDR3 sequence is 20 residues long.

J is TRBJ1-6 and V is TRBV5-4; 8 bases fit TRBD1. The germline V gene encodes CDR1 SGHNT and CDR2 YYREEE (reference sequence). V was pared by 0 bases and J by 7 bases, with 6 bases of the junction left unmatched. The CDR3 consists of 16 residues. The CDR3 here is CASSLGPTGANSPLHF. Here the CDR3 DNA reads TGTGCCAGCAGCTTGGGACCGACAGGGGCGAATTCACCCCTCCACTTT.

V gene TRBV25-1 combines with J gene TRBJ2-7; perhaps TRBD1 as D (5 bases). With 1 base removed from V and 12 bases from J, the gap between germline ends came to 16 bases. The CDR3 contains 13 residues. CDR1 and CDR2 from the germline V gene are MGHDK and SYGVNS. The DNA of the CDR3 is TGTGCCAGCAGTGAATCGCTAGGGGCAGTGGTGTACTTC. This codes for CASSESLGAVVYF.

The rearrangement uses TRBV7-3 and TRBJ1-1; D not certain. Germline V gene sequence: CDR1 SGHTA, CDR2 FQGTGA. The V end was cut by 5 bases, the J end by 4 bases, with 17 bases between. The CDR3 runs to 15 residues. The CDR3 loop reads CASSPSVGFGTEAFF. The CDR3, as DNA: TGTGCCAGCAGCCCCTCAGTGGGATTCGGCACTGAAGCTTTCTTT.

The V and J genes are TRBV25-1 and TRBJ1-2, with D perhaps TRBD1 (6 bases). Trimming pared 1 base from V and 6 bases from J, leaving 18 bases between. The CDR3 totals 16 residues. Germline V CDR1 and CDR2: MGHDK, SYGVNS. Written as DNA, the CDR3 is TGTGCCAGCAGTGAATCCGGGGGTGCGGGGGGCCATGGCTACACCTTC. Its protein is CASSESGGAGGHGYTF.

V is TRBV5-1 and J is TRBJ2-3; tentatively, D is TRBD1 (5 bases). The CDR3 is 13 amino acids. V dropped 0 bases and J dropped 6 bases, with 8 bases sitting between them. The germline V gene encodes CDR1 SGHRS and CDR2 YFSETQ. The CDR3 bases are TGCGCCAGCAGCTTGGGACAGATGGATACGCAGTATTTT. Translated, it gives CASSLGQMDTQYF.

The rearrangement links TRBV18 to TRBJ1-2; 9 nucleotides agree with TRBD1. The trim removed 3 bases at V and 7 bases at J, leaving 6 bases unmatched. The germline V gene has CDR1 KGHSH and CDR2 LQKENI. The CDR3 extends over 14 amino acids. CDR3 amino acids: CASSPTGGQGGYTF. Here the CDR3 DNA reads TGTGCCAGCTCACCTACAGGGGGCCAGGGTGGCTACACCTTC.

This chain joins TRBV7-8 and TRBJ2-7; a weak D match, TRBD1 (6 bases). The CDR3 loop spans 12 amino acids. The V end lost 5 bases, the J end lost 5 bases, and 10 bases lay between the germline ends. Germline CDR1 and CDR2: SGHVS and FQNEAQ. CDR3 amino acids: CASSGGPHEQYF. The CDR3 bases are TGTGCCAGCAGCGGGGGCCCCCACGAGCAGTACTTC.

As regards this clone: The germline gene is not matched at one end of the junction; a read error may be the cause. The chain is built from TRBV3-1 (or the pseudogene TRBV3-2) and TRBJ1-1, with D perhaps matching TRBD1 (5 bases). This CDR3 region has 15 residues. Germline CDR1 is LGHDT and CDR2 is YNNKEL (reference sequence). The CDR3 DNA sequence: TGTGCCAGCAGCCTACTCCCTCGACAGAACTCTGAAGCTTTCTTT. It codes for CASSLLPRQNSEAFF.

The chain links TRBV7-8 to TRBJ2-3, with D tentatively TRBD1 (7 bases). The germline V gene encodes CDR1 SGHVS and CDR2 FQNEAQ. There are 15 residues in the CDR3. Between the trimmed V and J ends, which lost 7 bases and 6 bases, there was a span of 20 bases. The CDR3 reads CASTQGVGAGDTQYF. For the CDR3, the DNA is TGTGCCAGCACCCAGGGGGTAGGGGCGGGGGATACGCAGTATTTT.

The chain has TRBV3-1 (or the pseudogene TRBV3-2) and TRBJ1-3; D remains ambiguous. Trimming removed 1 base at V and 0 bases at J, with 10 bases between. CDR1 is LGHDT, CDR2 YNNKEL, per germline (reference sequence). CDR3 length equals 16 residues. In DNA form, the CDR3 reads TGTGCCAGCAGCCAAGGCCGCGAAAGCTCTGGAAACACCATATATTTT. Amino acids: CASSQGRESSGNTIYF.

The rearrangement uses TRBV21-1 and TRBJ2-1; the D segment call TRBD2 is taken from the table without a DNA check. TRBV21-1 is shown as a pseudogene. The CDR3 spans 16 residues. Here the CDR3 DNA reads TGTGCCAGCAGTTCCCCTAAACCCCTGTACTACAATGAGCAGTTCTTC. It translates to CASSSPKPLYYNEQFF.

The V gene is TRBV27, the J gene TRBJ2-1; 7 nucleotides agree with TRBD2. Trimming took 7 bases from V and 0 from J; bases not matched to a gene: 3. The CDR3 spans 14 residues. Per germline, CDR1 MNHEY and CDR2 SMNVEV (reference sequence). In nucleotides, the CDR3 is TGTGCCAGCATGGGGGGGGGCTCCTACAATGAGCAGTTCTTC. Translation gives CASMGGGSYNEQFF.

This clone was seen just once. J is TRBJ2-3 and V is TRBV5-1; TRBD1 agrees at 7 bases. J lost 4 bases, V lost 1 base, and 3 bases had no gene match. This CDR3 is 14 amino acids long. Germline values: CDR1 SGHRS, CDR2 YFSETQ. CDR3 in amino acids: CASSLRQGADTQYF. The CDR3 DNA is TGCGCCAGCAGCTTGCGCCAGGGGGCAGATACGCAGTATTTT. Using reference TRBV5-1 and TRBJ2-3 for the parts outside the CDR3, the full variable domain is KAGVTQTPRYLIKTRGQQVTLSCSPISGHRSVSWYQQTPGQGLQFLFEYFSETQRNKGNFPGRFSGRQFSNSRSEMNVSTLELGDSALYLCASSLRQGADTQYFGPGTRLTVL.

The chain joins TRBV29-1 to TRBJ1-2; the match to TRBD1 covers 8 bases. Germline V gene sequence: CDR1 SQVTM, CDR2 ANQGSEA. The CDR3 is made up of 14 amino acids. The junction had 7 bases not matched to a gene; V was cut back by 2 bases and J by 5 bases. The CDR3 region is CSVESGGAGYGYTF. The DNA of the CDR3 is TGCAGCGTTGAATCAGGGGGCGCGGGATATGGCTACACCTTC. Combining the CDR3 with reference TRBV29-1 and TRBJ1-2 gives the whole variable domain SAVISQKPSRDICQRGTSLTIQCQVDSQVTMMFWYRQQPGQSLTLIATANQGSEATYESGFVIDKFPISRPNLTFSTLTVSNMSPEDSSIYLCSVESGGAGYGYTFGSGTRLTVV.

This sequence joins TRBV2 and TRBJ2-3; D is undetermined. Germline CDR1 and CDR2: SNHLY and FYNNEI. The ends were cut back, 7 bases at V and 4 bases at J, with 15 bases in the middle. CDR3 length: 14 residues. CDR3 nucleotide sequence: TGTGCCAGCACTAGAATGAGACAAGCAGATACGCAGTATTTT. Translating it yields CASTRMRQADTQYF.

This clone has only one observation. The chain's CDR3 is CASSLPPANQPQHF. In DNA, the CDR3 is TGTGCCAGCAGTTTACCCCCGGCTAATCAGCCCCAGCATTTT. This rearrangement joins TRBV28 to TRBJ1-5; D gene uncertain. Germline loops: CDR1 MDHEN, CDR2 SYDVKM. Trimming stripped 2 bases from V and 4 bases from J, with 9 bases between. The CDR3 is made up of 14 amino acids. Based on the CDR3 plus reference TRBV28 and TRBJ1-5, the full variable domain is DVKVTQSSRYLVKRTGEKVFLECVQDMDHENMFWYRQDPGLGLRLIYFSYDVKMKEKGDIPEGYSVSREKKERFSLILESASTNQTSMYLCASSLPPANQPQHFGDGTRLSIL.

V usage is TRBV2 and J usage is TRBJ1-4, with D possibly being TRBD1 (6 bases). Germline V gene data show CDR1 as SNHLY and CDR2 as FYNNEI. The length of the CDR3 is 13 residues. Trimming pared 6 bases from V and 6 bases from J, leaving 11 bases between. The CDR3 region has the DNA TGTGCCAGCAGAAGGACAGAGGATGAAAAACTGTTTTTT. Translating gives CASRRTEDEKLFF.

The chain couples TRBV19 to TRBJ2-7, with TRBD1 matching over 8 bases. In germline, CDR1 is LNHDA, CDR2 SQIVND (reference sequence). The junction had 14 bases not matched to a gene; V was cut back by 8 bases and J by 2 bases. The CDR3 loop spans 16 amino acids. CDR3 in DNA: TGTGCCAGTGGGAACCCGAACGGACAGGGAACCTACGAGCAGTACTTC. Encoded protein: CASGNPNGQGTYEQYF.

This rearrangement joins TRBV27 to TRBJ2-7; 13 bases are shared with TRBD2. Germline V gene lookup returns CDR1 MNHEY and CDR2 SMNVEV (reference sequence). Germline trimming cut 2 bases from V and 3 bases from J; bases unmatched to any gene: 10. The CDR3 covers 18 residues. CDR3 in amino acids: CASSLTIGLAGADYEQYF. CDR3 bases: TGTGCCAGCAGTTTAACCATCGGACTAGCGGGAGCGGACTACGAGCAGTACTTC.

V and J are TRBV7-2 and TRBJ2-2; D is perhaps TRBD1 (6 bases). The CDR3 spans 14 residues. Trimming pared 1 base from V and 4 bases from J, leaving 7 bases between. The germline CDR1 and CDR2 sequences are SGHTA and FQGNSA. The CDR3 DNA follows: TGTGCCAGCAGCTTAGGCAGGGGCACCGGGGAGCTGTTTTTT. This translates into CASSLGRGTGELFF.

The chain carries TRBV5-1 and TRBJ2-2; 8 bases fit TRBD1. The CDR3 contains 15 residues. Losses at the gene ends were 3 bases for V and 2 bases for J; bases not matched to a gene: 3. Per germline, CDR1 SGHRS and CDR2 YFSETQ. The CDR3 loop reads CASSSGQVNTGELFF. CDR3 bases: TGCGCCAGCAGCTCGGGACAGGTTAACACCGGGGAGCTGTTTTTT.